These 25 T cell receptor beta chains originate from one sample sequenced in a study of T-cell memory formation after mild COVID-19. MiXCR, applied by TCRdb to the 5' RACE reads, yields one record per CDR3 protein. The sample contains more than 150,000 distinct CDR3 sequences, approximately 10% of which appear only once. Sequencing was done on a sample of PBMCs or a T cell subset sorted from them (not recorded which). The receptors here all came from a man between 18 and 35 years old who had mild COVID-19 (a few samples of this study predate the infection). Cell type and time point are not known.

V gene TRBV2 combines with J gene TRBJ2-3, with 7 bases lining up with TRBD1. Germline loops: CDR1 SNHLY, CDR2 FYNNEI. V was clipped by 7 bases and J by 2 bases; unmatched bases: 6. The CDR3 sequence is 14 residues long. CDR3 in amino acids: CASTEDRTTDTQYF. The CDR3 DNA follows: TGTGCCAGCACTGAGGACAGGACCACAGATACGCAGTATTTT.

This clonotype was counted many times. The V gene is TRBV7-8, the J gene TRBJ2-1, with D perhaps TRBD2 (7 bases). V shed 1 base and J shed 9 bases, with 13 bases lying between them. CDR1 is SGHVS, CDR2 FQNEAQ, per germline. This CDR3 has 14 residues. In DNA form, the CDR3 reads TGTGCCAGCAGCTTAGAGCAAGGGGGGGCTGAGCAGTTCTTC. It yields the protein CASSLEQGGAEQFF.

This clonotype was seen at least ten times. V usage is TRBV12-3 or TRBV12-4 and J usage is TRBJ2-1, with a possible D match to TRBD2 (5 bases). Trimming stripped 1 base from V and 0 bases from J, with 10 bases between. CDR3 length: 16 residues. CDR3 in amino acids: CASSLEGSSSYNEQFF. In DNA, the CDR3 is TGTGCCAGCAGTTTAGAAGGGAGCAGCTCCTACAATGAGCAGTTCTTC.

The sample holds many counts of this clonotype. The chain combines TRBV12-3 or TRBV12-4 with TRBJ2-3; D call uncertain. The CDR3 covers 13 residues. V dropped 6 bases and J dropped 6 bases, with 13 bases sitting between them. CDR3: CASSRPVWDTQYF. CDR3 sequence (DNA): TGTGCCAGCAGCCGACCAGTGTGGGATACGCAGTATTTT.

The DNA of the CDR3 is TGTGCCAGTCGACAGGGGGCAAGCACAGATACGCAGTATTTT. It translates to CASRQGASTDTQYF. The chain has TRBV19 and TRBJ2-3; 10 bases line up with TRBD1. V shed 8 bases, J shed 0 bases, and the junction held 2 bases outside the gene matches. In germline, CDR1 is LNHDA, CDR2 SQIVND (reference sequence). The CDR3 runs to 14 residues.

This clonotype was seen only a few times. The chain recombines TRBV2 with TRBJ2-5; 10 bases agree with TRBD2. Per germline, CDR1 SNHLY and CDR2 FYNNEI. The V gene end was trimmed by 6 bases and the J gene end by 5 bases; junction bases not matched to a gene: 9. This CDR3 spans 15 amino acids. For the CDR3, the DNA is TGTGCCAGCAGAGCGGGGGGGCGTGGAGGGGAGACCCAGTACTTC. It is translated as CASRAGGRGGETQYF.

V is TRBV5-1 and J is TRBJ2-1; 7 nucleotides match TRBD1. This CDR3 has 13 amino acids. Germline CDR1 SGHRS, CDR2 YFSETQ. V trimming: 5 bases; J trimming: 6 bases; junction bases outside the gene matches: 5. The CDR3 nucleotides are TGCGCCAGCAGTTGGGCAGGGGGCAATGAGCAGTTCTTC. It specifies CASSWAGGNEQFF.

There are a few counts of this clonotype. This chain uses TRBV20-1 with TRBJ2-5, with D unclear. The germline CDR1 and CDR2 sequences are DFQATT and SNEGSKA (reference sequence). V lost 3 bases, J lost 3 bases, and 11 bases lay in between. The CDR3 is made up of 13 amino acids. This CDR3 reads CSARDGKKETQYF. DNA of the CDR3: TGCAGTGCTAGGGACGGCAAGAAAGAGACCCAGTACTTC.

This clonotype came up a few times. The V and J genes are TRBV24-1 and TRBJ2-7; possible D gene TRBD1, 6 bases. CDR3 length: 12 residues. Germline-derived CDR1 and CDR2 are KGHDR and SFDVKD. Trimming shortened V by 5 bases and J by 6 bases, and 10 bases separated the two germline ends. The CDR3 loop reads CATSGTGREQYF. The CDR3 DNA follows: TGTGCCACCAGTGGAACAGGGCGCGAGCAGTACTTC.

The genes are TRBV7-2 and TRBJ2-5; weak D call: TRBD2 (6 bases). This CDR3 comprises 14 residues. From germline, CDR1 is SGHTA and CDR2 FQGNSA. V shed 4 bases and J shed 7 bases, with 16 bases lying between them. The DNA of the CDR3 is TGTGCCAGCAGCTCCCAGACGGGGACTGGGACCCAGTACTTC. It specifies CASSSQTGTGTQYF.

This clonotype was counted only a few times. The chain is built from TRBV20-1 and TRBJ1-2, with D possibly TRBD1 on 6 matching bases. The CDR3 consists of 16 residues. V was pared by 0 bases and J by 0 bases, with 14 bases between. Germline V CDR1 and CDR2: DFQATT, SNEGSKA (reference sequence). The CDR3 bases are TGCAGTGCTAGAGATTGGGGGGACAACTCTAACTATGGCTACACCTTC. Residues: CSARDWGDNSNYGYTF.

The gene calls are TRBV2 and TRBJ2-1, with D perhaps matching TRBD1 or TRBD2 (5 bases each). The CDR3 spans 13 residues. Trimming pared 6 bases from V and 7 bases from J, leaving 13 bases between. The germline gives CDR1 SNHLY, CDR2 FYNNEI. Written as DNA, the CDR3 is TGTGCCAGCAGAGGGGACGGCGGGAATGAGCAGTTCTTC. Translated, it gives CASRGDGGNEQFF.

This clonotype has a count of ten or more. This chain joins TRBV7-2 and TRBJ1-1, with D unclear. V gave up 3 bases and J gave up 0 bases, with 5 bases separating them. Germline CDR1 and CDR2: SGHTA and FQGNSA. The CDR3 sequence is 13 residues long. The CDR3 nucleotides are TGTGCCAGCAGCTTCCTGCTGAACACTGAAGCTTTCTTT. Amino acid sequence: CASSFLLNTEAFF.

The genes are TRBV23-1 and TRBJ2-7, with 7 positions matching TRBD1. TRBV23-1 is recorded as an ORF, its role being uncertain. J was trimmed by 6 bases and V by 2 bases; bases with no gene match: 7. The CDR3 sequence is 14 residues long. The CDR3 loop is CASSQEDRVSEQYV. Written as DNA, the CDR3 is TGCGCCAGCAGTCAAGAAGACAGGGTTTCCGAGCAGTACGTC.

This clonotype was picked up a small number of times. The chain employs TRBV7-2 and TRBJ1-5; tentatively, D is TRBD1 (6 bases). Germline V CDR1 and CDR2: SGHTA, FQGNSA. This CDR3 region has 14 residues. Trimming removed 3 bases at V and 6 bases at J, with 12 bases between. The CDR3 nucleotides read TGTGCCAGCAGCTTTTCTGGGGGCGGTCAGCCCCAGCATTTT. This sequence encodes CASSFSGGGQPQHF.

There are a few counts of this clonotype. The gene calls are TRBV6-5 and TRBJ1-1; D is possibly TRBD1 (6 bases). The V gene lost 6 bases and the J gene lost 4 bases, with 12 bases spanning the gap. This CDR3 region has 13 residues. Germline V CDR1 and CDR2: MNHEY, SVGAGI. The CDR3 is CASRTHRATEAFF. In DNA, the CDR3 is TGTGCCAGCAGGACGCACAGGGCCACTGAAGCTTTCTTT.

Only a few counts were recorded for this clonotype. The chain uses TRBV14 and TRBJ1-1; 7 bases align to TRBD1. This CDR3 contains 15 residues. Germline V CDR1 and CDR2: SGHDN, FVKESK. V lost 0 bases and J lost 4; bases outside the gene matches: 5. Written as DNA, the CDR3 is TGTGCCAGCAGCCAAGACGGACAGGTGCTCACTGAAGCTTTCTTT. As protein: CASSQDGQVLTEAFF.

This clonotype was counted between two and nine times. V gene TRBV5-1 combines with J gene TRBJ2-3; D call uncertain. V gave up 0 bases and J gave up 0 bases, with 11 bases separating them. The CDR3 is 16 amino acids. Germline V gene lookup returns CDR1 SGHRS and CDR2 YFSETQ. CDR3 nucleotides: TGCGCCAGCAGCTTGGACGGCAAACCTAGCACAGATACGCAGTATTTT. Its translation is CASSLDGKPSTDTQYF.

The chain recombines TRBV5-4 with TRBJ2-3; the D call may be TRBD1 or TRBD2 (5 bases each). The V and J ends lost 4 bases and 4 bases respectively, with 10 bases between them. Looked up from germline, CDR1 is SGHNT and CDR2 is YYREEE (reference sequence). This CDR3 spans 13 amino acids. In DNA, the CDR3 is TGTGCCAGCAGCCGAGGGGCCCCAGATACGCAGTATTTT. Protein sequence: CASSRGAPDTQYF.

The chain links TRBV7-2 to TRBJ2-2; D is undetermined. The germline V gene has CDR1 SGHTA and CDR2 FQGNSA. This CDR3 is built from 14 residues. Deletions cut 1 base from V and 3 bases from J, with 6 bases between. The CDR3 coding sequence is TGTGCCAGCAGCTTAGAACAGTACACCGGGGAGCTGTTTTTT. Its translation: CASSLEQYTGELFF.

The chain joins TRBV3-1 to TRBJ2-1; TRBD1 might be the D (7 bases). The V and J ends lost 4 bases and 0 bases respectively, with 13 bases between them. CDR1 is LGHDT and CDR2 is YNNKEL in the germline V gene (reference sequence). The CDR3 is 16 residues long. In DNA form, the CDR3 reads TGTGCCAGCAGCCGCGGGACAGCGAGCTCCTACAATGAGCAGTTCTTC. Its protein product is CASSRGTASSYNEQFF.

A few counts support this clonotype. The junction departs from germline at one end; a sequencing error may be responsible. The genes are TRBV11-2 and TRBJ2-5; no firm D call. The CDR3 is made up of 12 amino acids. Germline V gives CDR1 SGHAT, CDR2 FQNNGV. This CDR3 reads CASSLDRMTGHF. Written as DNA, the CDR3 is TGTGCCAGCAGCTTAGATCGGATGACCGGGCACTTC.

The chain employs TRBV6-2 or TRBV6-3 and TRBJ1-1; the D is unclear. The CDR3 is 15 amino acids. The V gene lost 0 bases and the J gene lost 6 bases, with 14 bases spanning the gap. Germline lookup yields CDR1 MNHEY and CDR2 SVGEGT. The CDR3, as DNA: TGTGCCAGCAGTTACTCGACCCCCCCAGCCCCTGAAGCTTTCTTT. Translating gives CASSYSTPPAPEAFF.

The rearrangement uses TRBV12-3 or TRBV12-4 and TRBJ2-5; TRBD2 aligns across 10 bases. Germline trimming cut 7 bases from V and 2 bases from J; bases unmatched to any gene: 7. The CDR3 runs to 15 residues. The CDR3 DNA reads TGTGCCAGCACCCTCGGACTAGCGGCACAAGAGACCCAGTACTTC. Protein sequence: CASTLGLAAQETQYF.

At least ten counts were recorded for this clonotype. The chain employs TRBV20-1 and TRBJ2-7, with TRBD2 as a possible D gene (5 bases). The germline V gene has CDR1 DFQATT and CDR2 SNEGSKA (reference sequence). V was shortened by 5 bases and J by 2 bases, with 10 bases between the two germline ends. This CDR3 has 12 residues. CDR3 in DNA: TGCAGTGCTGTGGCGGGCCCCTACGAGCAGTACGTC. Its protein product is CSAVAGPYEQYV.